Shown below are 28 T cell receptor beta chains from a single sample sequenced in a study of T cell repertoires in cytomegalovirus infection. TCRdb itself ran the reads through MiXCR, one entry per CDR3 protein. The repertoire consists of roughly 320,000 distinct CDR3 sequences, with about 8.8% occurring once and the leading ten covering more than 2.5%. The sample comprised PBMCs. The receptors derive from a human donor in good health (CMV status not recorded). Some clones in this sample may be carry-over from other donors' samples.

The sample holds many counts of this clonotype. The chain is built from TRBV28 and TRBJ2-3, with TRBD1 as a possible D gene (6 bases). The germline V gene encodes CDR1 MDHEN and CDR2 SYDVKM. The CDR3 runs 13 residues. Trimming took 11 bases from V and 2 from J, leaving 14 bases between them. The CDR3 is CAAQTGYTDTQYF. In DNA form, the CDR3 reads TGTGCCGCCCAGACAGGATACACAGATACGCAGTATTTT.

This clonotype was seen many times. This chain links TRBV11-1 with TRBJ1-2; the D is unclear. V lost 5 bases, J lost 2 bases, and 9 bases lay in between. This CDR3 spans 13 amino acids. Looked up from germline, CDR1 is SGHAT and CDR2 is FQDESV (reference sequence). CDR3 nucleotide sequence: TGTGCCAGCAGCCGACAACCCAACTATGGCTACACCTTC. Translation: CASSRQPNYGYTF. Supplemented by reference TRBV11-1 and TRBJ1-2, the full variable domain reads EAEVAQSPRYKITEKSQAVAFWCDPISGHATLYWYRQILGQGPELLVQFQDESVVDDSQLPKDRFSAERLKGVDSTLKIQPAELGDSAMYLCASSRQPNYGYTFGSGTRLTVV.

The chain recombines TRBV27 with TRBJ1-1, with D maybe TRBD1 (5 bases). Germline V gene sequence: CDR1 MNHEY, CDR2 SMNVEV (reference sequence). The CDR3 totals 16 residues. V shed 8 bases and J shed 2 bases, with 21 bases lying between them. The CDR3 DNA reads TGTGCCAGCCGTCCCGGGACGGTGAAGGGAAACACTGAAGCTTTCTTT. As protein: CASRPGTVKGNTEAFF.

This clonotype has at least ten counts. This chain links TRBV19 with TRBJ1-1, with D maybe TRBD1 (6 bases). V was clipped by 5 bases and J by 4 bases, with 14 bases between them. The germline V gene encodes CDR1 LNHDA and CDR2 SQIVND (reference sequence). CDR3 length: 14 amino acids. CDR3 loop: CASSPGAMGTEAFF. The CDR3 DNA reads TGTGCCAGTAGTCCAGGGGCTATGGGCACTGAAGCTTTCTTT.

This clonotype was seen repeatedly, ten times or more. V is TRBV7-2 and J is TRBJ2-1, with TRBD1 matching 9 bases. CDR3 length: 15 amino acids. The J segment lost 3 bases and the V segment lost 6 bases, leaving 6 bases of the junction unmatched. Germline V CDR1 and CDR2: SGHTA, FQGNSA. The DNA for the CDR3 is TGTGCCAGCAGAACCGGGACAGGGAACTACAATGAGCAGTTCTTC. Translating gives CASRTGTGNYNEQFF.

V usage is TRBV20-1 and J usage is TRBJ1-2; D remains unclear. Germline V gives CDR1 DFQATT, CDR2 SNEGSKA (reference sequence). V dropped 6 bases and J dropped 4 bases, with 12 bases sitting between them. The CDR3 spans 12 residues. CDR3 sequence: CSAFDRLYGYTF. The CDR3 DNA reads as TGCAGTGCCTTTGACCGACTCTATGGCTACACCTTC.

This clonotype was seen many times. The chain is built from TRBV7-2 and TRBJ1-1; possibly TRBD1 for D (6 bases). Germline loops: CDR1 SGHTA, CDR2 FQGNSA. This CDR3 spans 16 amino acids. Trimming took off 5 bases at V and 1 base at J, with 17 bases between the two ends. The CDR3 loop is CASSPGAGARNTEAFF. DNA of the CDR3: TGTGCCAGCAGCCCAGGGGCCGGGGCGCGGAACACTGAAGCTTTCTTT.

This clonotype came up many times. The CDR3 here is CASSPGKRGVRDTQYF. CDR3 DNA: TGTGCCAGCAGCCCGGGGAAGCGGGGGGTACGAGATACGCAGTATTTT. The chain is built from TRBV7-2 and TRBJ2-3; 9 bases map to TRBD2. Trimming at V came to 5 bases and at J to 5 bases, leaving 11 bases not matched to a gene. CDR3 length: 16 residues. The germline V gene has CDR1 SGHTA and CDR2 FQGNSA.

This clonotype has ten or more counts. The genes are TRBV5-8 and TRBJ1-2; D remains unclear. This CDR3 spans 14 amino acids. Trimming left V 0 bases short and J 0 bases short, with 6 bases between. Germline V gene sequence: CDR1 SGHTS, CDR2 YDEGEE. DNA for the CDR3: TGTGCCAGCAGCTTGGGACAATCTAACTATGGCTACACCTTC. This codes for CASSLGQSNYGYTF.

This clonotype was seen at least ten times. The V and J genes are TRBV7-6 and TRBJ2-7; a possible D gene is TRBD2 (5 bases). Trimming left V 2 bases short and J 1 base short, with 9 bases between. The germline V gene has CDR1 SGHVS and CDR2 FNYEAQ. The CDR3 spans 14 residues. CDR3 nucleotide sequence: TGTGCCAGCAGCTTAACCCGAGGGTCCTACGAGCAGTACGTC. This sequence encodes CASSLTRGSYEQYV.

This clonotype was observed at least ten times. The chain couples TRBV7-6 to TRBJ2-1, with 11 bases that match TRBD2. J gave up 4 bases and V 6 bases, and 5 bases lay outside the gene matches. Germline V CDR1 and CDR2: SGHVS, FNYEAQ. This CDR3 has 15 residues. CDR3 loop: CASSPSGGLYNEQFF. Written as DNA, the CDR3 is TGTGCCAGCAGTCCTAGCGGGGGGCTGTACAATGAGCAGTTCTTC. The whole variable domain, filled in from reference TRBV7-6 and TRBJ2-1, reads GAGVSQSPRYKVTKRGQDVALRCDPISGHVSLYWYRQALGQGPEFLTYFNYEAQQDKSGLPNDRFSAERPEGSISTLTIQRTEQRDSAMYRCASSPSGGLYNEQFFGPGTRLTVL.

This rearrangement joins TRBV29-1 to TRBJ1-5; unclear D gene. This CDR3 has 12 residues. Trimming cost V 5 bases and J 8 bases, with 13 bases left between them. Looked up from germline, CDR1 is SQVTM and CDR2 is ANQGSEA. CDR3 nucleotides: TGCAGCGTTAAGGACGGGAGGGAGCCCCAGCATTTT. Translated: CSVKDGREPQHF. Full variable domain (missing parts from reference TRBV29-1 and TRBJ1-5): SAVISQKPSRDICQRGTSLTIQCQVDSQVTMMFWYRQQPGQSLTLIATANQGSEATYESGFVIDKFPISRPNLTFSTLTVSNMSPEDSSIYLCSVKDGREPQHFGDGTRLSIL.

This clonotype was counted at least ten times. The chain employs TRBV6-1 and TRBJ2-1, with 8 bases aligning to TRBD1. Germline loops: CDR1 MNHNS, CDR2 SASEGT. Trimming cost V 5 bases and J 3 bases; bases outside gene matches: 12. This CDR3 has 17 residues. The CDR3 spells CASSTGQGTADYNEQFF. As DNA, the CDR3 is TGTGCCAGCAGTACCGGACAGGGCACAGCGGACTACAATGAGCAGTTCTTC.

On this clonotype itself: At one boundary the junction diverges from the germline segment, which might be a read error. The gene calls are TRBV20-1 and TRBJ2-1; 7 nucleotides match TRBD1. Germline values: CDR1 DFQATT, CDR2 SNEGSKA (reference sequence). The CDR3 is made up of 14 amino acids. CDR3 residues: CSASLGGTKNKQLF. In DNA, the CDR3 is TGCAGTGCTAGTTTAGGGGGCACGAAAAATAAGCAGCTCTTC.

The chain joins TRBV20-1 to TRBJ1-1; maybe TRBD1 (5 bases). Per germline, CDR1 DFQATT and CDR2 SNEGSKA (reference sequence). V lost 4 bases, J lost 8 bases, and 8 bases lay in between. This CDR3 region has 10 residues. The CDR3 sequence: CSAKTVEAFF. The CDR3 DNA sequence: TGCAGTGCTAAGACAGTCGAAGCTTTCTTT.

This clonotype was counted between two and nine times. The chain couples TRBV23-1 to TRBJ1-2, with D possibly being TRBD1 (5 bases). TRBV23-1 is sorted into the ORF group, with uncertain function. Trimming shortened V by 0 bases and J by 6 bases, and 17 bases separated the two germline ends. The CDR3 is 16 amino acids. CDR3 sequence reads: CASSQSGESAFNGYTF. The CDR3 coding sequence is TGCGCCAGCAGTCAATCGGGGGAATCCGCCTTCAATGGCTACACCTTC.

The rearrangement joins TRBV6-2 or TRBV6-3 to TRBJ2-6, with unresolved D. This CDR3 is built from 16 residues. The V and J ends lost 2 bases and 0 bases respectively, with 8 bases between them. Germline CDR1 MNHEY, CDR2 SVGEGT. The CDR3 loop is CASSYPTVSGANVLTF. CDR3 bases: TGTGCCAGCAGTTACCCCACAGTCTCTGGGGCCAACGTCCTGACTTTC.

This clonotype was seen repeatedly, ten times or more. The CDR3 DNA is TGTGCCAGCAGCCGGACCGAGAGGGGCTATGGCTACACCTTC. Its protein is CASSRTERGYGYTF. The chain combines TRBV11-2 with TRBJ1-2, with D possibly TRBD1 on 5 matching bases. This CDR3 has 14 amino acids. CDR1 is SGHAT and CDR2 is FQNNGV in the germline V gene. Trimming pared 5 bases from V and 4 bases from J, leaving 14 bases between. The variable domain in full, with the rest retrieved from reference TRBV11-2 and TRBJ1-2, is EAGVAQSPRYKIIEKRQSVAFWCNPISGHATLYWYQQILGQGPKLLIQFQNNGVVDDSQLPKDRFSAERLKGVDSTLKIQPAKLEDSAVYLCASSRTERGYGYTFGSGTRLTVV.

This clonotype was seen repeatedly, ten times or more. The chain is built from TRBV28 and TRBJ2-5; D unclear. The CDR3 sequence is 12 residues long. The germline CDR1 and CDR2 sequences are MDHEN and SYDVKM. V was trimmed by 3 bases and J by 5 bases, leaving 7 bases between them. In DNA, the CDR3 is TGTGCCAGCAGTTTTCTGGGGGAGACCCAGTACTTC. Encoded protein: CASSFLGETQYF.

This clonotype was observed a handful of times. The chain recombines TRBV5-5 with TRBJ2-1; D remains unclear. This CDR3 is built from 16 residues. Trimming removed 1 base at V and 0 bases at J, with 11 bases between. The V gene's germline CDR1 is SGHKS and CDR2 YYEKEE (reference sequence). In nucleotides, the CDR3 is TGTGCCAGCAGCTTGTTTAGGGTCAGCTCCTACAATGAGCAGTTCTTC. This gives the protein CASSLFRVSSYNEQFF.

This clonotype was observed once. The chain links TRBV27 to TRBJ1-5, with unresolved D. The CDR3 runs to 13 residues. Per the germline V gene, CDR1 is MNHEY and CDR2 is SMNVEV (reference sequence). Trimming removed 7 bases at V and 0 bases at J, with 7 bases between. The CDR3 is CASKGFSNQPQHF. CDR3 bases: TGTGCCAGCAAAGGATTTAGCAATCAGCCCCAGCATTTT.

This clonotype showed up many times. The chain combines TRBV14 with TRBJ1-1, with D possibly matching TRBD1 (6 bases). The CDR3 covers 14 residues. Germline V gene data show CDR1 as SGHDN and CDR2 as FVKESK. The ends were cut back, 4 bases at V and 3 bases at J, with 12 bases in the middle. The CDR3 DNA follows: TGTGCCAGCAGCCGAGGGGGGCATGACACTGAAGCTTTCTTT. It encodes CASSRGGHDTEAFF. The full variable domain, with the rest looked up from reference TRBV14 and TRBJ1-1, is EAGVTQFPSHSVIEKGQTVTLRCDPISGHDNLYWYRRVMGKEIKFLLHFVKESKQDESGMPNNRFLAERTGGTYSTLKVQPAELEDSGVYFCASSRGGHDTEAFFGQGTRLTVV.

This clonotype has just a few counts. This chain connects TRBV27 to TRBJ2-3, with 7 positions matching TRBD1. The length of the CDR3 is 16 residues. V lost 3 bases, J lost 0 bases, and 6 bases stayed unmatched. CDR1 MNHEY and CDR2 SMNVEV come from the germline V gene (reference sequence). DNA of the CDR3: TGTGCCAGCAGTTTCGCCGGGACAGCTAGCACAGATACGCAGTATTTT. Amino acid sequence: CASSFAGTASTDTQYF.

This clonotype was seen many times. This chain links TRBV6-6 with TRBJ2-2, with 10 bases fitting TRBD1. Germline CDR1 MNHNY, CDR2 SVGAGI (reference sequence). This CDR3 comprises 17 residues. V trimming: 4 bases; J trimming: 5 bases; junction bases outside the gene matches: 10. The CDR3 protein is CASSSMPGQGWTGELFF. The CDR3 DNA sequence: TGTGCCAGCAGTTCTATGCCGGGACAGGGGTGGACCGGGGAGCTGTTTTTT.

This chain uses TRBV20-1 with TRBJ1-5, with D perhaps matching TRBD1 (6 bases). Trimming left V 1 base short and J 5 bases short, with 18 bases between. This CDR3 contains 16 residues. CDR1 and CDR2 from the germline V gene are DFQATT and SNEGSKA (reference sequence). The CDR3 spells CSARVLPRDTYQPQHF. CDR3 coding DNA: TGCAGTGCTAGAGTTCTTCCCCGGGACACTTATCAGCCCCAGCATTTT.

This clonotype occurred many times. J is TRBJ1-2 and V is TRBV28, with D uncertain. This CDR3 region has 12 residues. In germline, CDR1 is MDHEN, CDR2 SYDVKM. V lost 5 bases, J lost 0 bases, and 4 bases lay in between. The CDR3 sequence is CASSQANYGYTF. The CDR3 DNA sequence: TGTGCCAGCAGTCAGGCTAACTATGGCTACACCTTC.

This clonotype showed up many times. V and J are TRBV7-2 and TRBJ2-6; D call uncertain. The ends were cut back, 6 bases at V and 0 bases at J, with 6 bases in the middle. The CDR3 runs to 14 residues. From germline, CDR1 is SGHTA and CDR2 FQGNSA. The CDR3 protein is CASRRDSGANVLTF. In nucleotides, the CDR3 is TGTGCCAGCAGAAGAGACTCTGGGGCCAACGTCCTGACTTTC. The full variable domain, in which reference TRBV7-2 and TRBJ2-6 provide the parts outside the CDR3, is GAGVSQSPSNKVTEKGKDVELRCDPISGHTALYWYRQSLGQGLEFLIYFQGNSAPDKSGLPSDRFSAERTGGSVSTLTIQRTQQEDSAVYLCASRRDSGANVLTFGAGSRLTVL.

The V and J genes are TRBV5-4 and TRBJ1-1; D is uncertain. Trimming took off 2 bases at V and 4 bases at J, with 12 bases between the two ends. CDR3 length: 14 residues. Germline V gives CDR1 SGHNT, CDR2 YYREEE (reference sequence). The CDR3 protein is CASSFGTFGTEAFF. The CDR3 coding sequence is TGTGCCAGCAGCTTCGGCACCTTTGGCACTGAAGCTTTCTTT.